This T cell receptor (beta chain) was observed in a study of blood T cell repertoires in COVID-19. On the study more broadly: Spain, Italy and the United States supplied samples that represented acute and convalescent COVID-19. In each case, the material was cDNA or gDNA derived from T cells, B-cell-depleted T cells, or PBMCs.

The study drew participants aged about 18 to 90 years from roughly 25 US areas. Cohorts were assigned according to the clinical history that participants reported. Sequenced by immunoSEQ multiplex PCR; TCRdb stores in-frame clones only, minus some. The table includes around 140,000 clones, 80% to 90% detected once. There are 17 residues in the CDR3. V lost 4 bases to trimming and J lost 4 bases; unmatched junction nucleotides: 13. Germline V gene lookup returns CDR1 SNHLY and CDR2 FYNNEI. V usage is TRBV2 and J usage is TRBJ2-5, with TRBD2 matching over 9 bases. Sequenced material: PBMCs or T cells enriched from blood (not recorded which). This receptor was identified in a woman aged 45-60 years with acute COVID-19. The CDR3 DNA reads as TGTGCCAGCAGTGGTGGGGTGTTAGCGGGGGCTAGAGAGACCCAGTACTTC. Translation: CASSGGVLAGARETQYF.